This T cell receptor beta chain came from a study of OX40 agonist ivuxolimab in advanced cancers. The overall study: Two cutaneous melanoma patients and one hepatocellular carcinoma patient, three in all, had partial responses.

The table lists this clone with a count of one. No antigen is known for it. Trimming removed 1 base at V and 3 bases at J, with 9 bases between. The CDR3 length is 15 residues. The germline V gene has CDR1 MNHNS and CDR2 SASEGT. Libraries were prepared by immunoSEQ multiplex PCR; TCRdb keeps only in-frame clonotypes and omits some of them. The table has 60,000 to 70,000 clones, 80% to 90% seen once. Regarding the study as a whole: At 0.1 to 3.0 mg/kg and by week 6, clonal expansion occurred in CD4+ and CD8+ blood T cells.

The source was CD4+ or CD8+ T cells sorted from blood, collected in a trial of the OX40 agonist ivuxolimab. This clonotype originated in an adult with an advanced solid tumor such as melanoma, head and neck, liver or kidney cancer. The rearrangement links TRBV6-1 to TRBJ1-4; D possibly corresponds to TRBD1 (5 bases). CDR3 residues: CASSEVLTANEKLFF. The CDR3 nucleotides read TGTGCCAGCAGTGAAGTTCTGACAGCTAATGAAAAACTGTTTTTT.